This T cell receptor (beta chain) is drawn from a study of blood T cell repertoires in COVID-19. About the study: Sample material is recorded as cDNA or gDNA derived from T cells, B-cell-depleted T cells, or PBMCs.

CDR3 size: 17 residues. Germline V CDR1 and CDR2: SGHRS, YFSETQ. V gave up 1 base and J gave up 4 bases; unmatched junction bases: 9. The method was immunoSEQ multiplex PCR; TCRdb's version includes in-frame clones alone and lacks a portion of them. Altogether hundreds of thousands of clones are present, approximately 90% being singletons, with the ten largest covering roughly a tenth. The TCR comes from a woman between 40 and 55 years old who had recovered from COVID-19. Sequencing input: PBMCs or T cells enriched from blood (not recorded which). This chain joins TRBV5-1 and TRBJ2-2, with 8 bases that match TRBD2. CDR3 loop: CASSLSAGGPGTGELFF. As DNA, the CDR3 is TGCGCCAGCAGCTTGTCGGCGGGAGGACCGGGCACCGGGGAGCTGTTTTTT. Combining the CDR3 with reference TRBV5-1 and TRBJ2-2 gives the whole variable domain KAGVTQTPRYLIKTRGQQVTLSCSPISGHRSVSWYQQTPGQGLQFLFEYFSETQRNKGNFPGRFSGRQFSNSRSEMNVSTLELGDSALYLCASSLSAGGPGTGELFFGEGSRLTVL.